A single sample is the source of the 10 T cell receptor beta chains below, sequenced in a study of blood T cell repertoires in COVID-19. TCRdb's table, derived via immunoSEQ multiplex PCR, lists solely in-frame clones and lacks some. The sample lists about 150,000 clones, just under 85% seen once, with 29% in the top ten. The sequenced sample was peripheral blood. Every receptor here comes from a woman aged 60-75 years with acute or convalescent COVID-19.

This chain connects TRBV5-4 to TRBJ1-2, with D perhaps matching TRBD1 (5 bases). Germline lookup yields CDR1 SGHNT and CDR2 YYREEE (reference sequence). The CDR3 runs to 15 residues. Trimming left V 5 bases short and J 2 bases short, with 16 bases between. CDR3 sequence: CASRGGSSLNYGYTF. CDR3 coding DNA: TGTGCCAGCAGGGGGGGGAGCTCCCTAAACTATGGCTACACCTTC. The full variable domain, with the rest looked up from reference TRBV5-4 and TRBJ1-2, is ETGVTQSPTHLIKTRGQQVTLRCSSQSGHNTVSWYQQALGQGPQFIFQYYREEENGRGNFPPRFSGLQFPNYSSELNVNALELDDSALYLCASRGGSSLNYGYTFGSGTRLTVV.

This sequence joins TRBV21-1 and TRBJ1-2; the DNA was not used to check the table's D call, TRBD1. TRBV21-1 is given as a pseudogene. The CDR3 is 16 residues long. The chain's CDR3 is CASSKDAARDRGGYTF. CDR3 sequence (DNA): TGTGCCAGCAGCAAAGATGCGGCACGGGACAGGGGTGGCTACACCTTC.

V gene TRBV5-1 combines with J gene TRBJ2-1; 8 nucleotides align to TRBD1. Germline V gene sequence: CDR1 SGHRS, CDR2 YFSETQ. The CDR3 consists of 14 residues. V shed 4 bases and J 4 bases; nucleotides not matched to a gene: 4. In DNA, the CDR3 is TGCGCCAGCAGCACCGGGACAGGTTACAATGAGCAGTTCTTC. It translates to CASSTGTGYNEQFF.

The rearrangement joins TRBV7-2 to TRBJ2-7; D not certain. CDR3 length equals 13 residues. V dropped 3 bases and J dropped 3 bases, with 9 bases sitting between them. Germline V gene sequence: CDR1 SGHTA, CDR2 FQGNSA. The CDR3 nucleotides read TGTGCCAGCAGCTTTGGGCTGAACTACGAGCAGTACTTC. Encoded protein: CASSFGLNYEQYF. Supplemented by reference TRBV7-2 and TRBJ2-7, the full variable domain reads GAGVSQSPSNKVTEKGKDVELRCDPISGHTALYWYRQSLGQGLEFLIYFQGNSAPDKSGLPSDRFSAERTGGSVSTLTIQRTQQEDSAVYLCASSFGLNYEQYFGPGTRLTVT.

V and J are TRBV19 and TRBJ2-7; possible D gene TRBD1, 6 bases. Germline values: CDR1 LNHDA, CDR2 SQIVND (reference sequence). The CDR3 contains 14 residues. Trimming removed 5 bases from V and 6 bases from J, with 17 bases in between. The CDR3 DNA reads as TGTGCCAGTAGTGAGCTCCTTCTCAGGGGCGAGCAGTACTTC. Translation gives CASSELLLRGEQYF.

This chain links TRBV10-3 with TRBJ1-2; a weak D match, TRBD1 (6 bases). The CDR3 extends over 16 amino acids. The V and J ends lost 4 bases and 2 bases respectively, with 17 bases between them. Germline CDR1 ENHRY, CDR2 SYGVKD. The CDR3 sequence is CAISGTAVHLNYGYTF. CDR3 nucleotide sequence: TGTGCCATCAGTGGGACAGCCGTCCATCTGAACTATGGCTACACCTTC.

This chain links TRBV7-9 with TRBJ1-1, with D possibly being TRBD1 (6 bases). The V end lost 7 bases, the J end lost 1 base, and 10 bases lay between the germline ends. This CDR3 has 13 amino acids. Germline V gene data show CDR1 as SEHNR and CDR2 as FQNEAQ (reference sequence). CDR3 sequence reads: CASTQTGNTEAFF. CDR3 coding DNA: TGTGCCAGCACCCAGACAGGGAACACTGAAGCTTTCTTT.

This chain's CDR3 is CASSSGDRGRSTEAFF. CDR3 DNA: TGTGCCAGCAGTTCGGGGGACAGGGGGAGGAGTACTGAAGCTTTCTTT. The chain is built from TRBV5-5 and TRBJ1-1; 11 bases agree with TRBD1. Germline loops: CDR1 SGHKS, CDR2 YYEKEE (reference sequence). V lost 5 bases to trimming and J lost 5 bases; unmatched junction nucleotides: 11. CDR3 length: 16 amino acids.

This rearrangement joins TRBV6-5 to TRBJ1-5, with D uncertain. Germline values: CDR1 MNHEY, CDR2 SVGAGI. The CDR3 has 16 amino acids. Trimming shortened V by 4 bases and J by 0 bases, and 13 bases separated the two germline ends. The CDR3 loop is CASSSPGGYSNQPQHF. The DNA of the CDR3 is TGTGCCAGCAGTTCCCCGGGAGGTTATAGCAATCAGCCCCAGCATTTT.

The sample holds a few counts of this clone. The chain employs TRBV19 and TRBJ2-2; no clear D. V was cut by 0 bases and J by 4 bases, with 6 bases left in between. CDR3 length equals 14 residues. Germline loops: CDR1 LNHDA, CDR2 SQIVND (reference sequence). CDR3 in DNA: TGTGCCAGTAGTATAGAGAGCTTCACCGGGGAGCTGTTTTTT. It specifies CASSIESFTGELFF.